This T cell receptor (beta chain) is from a study of blood T cell repertoires in COVID-19. Whole-study context: Some COVID-19 samples were acute and others convalescent; all came from the United States, Italy and Spain. Sources were T cells, B-cell-depleted T cells, or PBMCs; the material itself was cDNA or gDNA.

CDR3 size: 13 residues. Germline V gene sequence: CDR1 SQVTM, CDR2 ANQGSEA. V was shortened by 4 bases and J by 6 bases, with 14 bases between the two germline ends. In the authors' workflow: Scientists estimated how many nucleated cells there were by amplifying reference gene primers. Libraries were prepared by immunoSEQ multiplex PCR; TCRdb keeps only in-frame clonotypes and omits some of them. D and trimming come from the DNA, and the V and J calls and clone size come from that table. The sample holds fewer than 250,000 clones, about 85% seen once. The chain is built from TRBV29-1 and TRBJ2-3; a weak D match, TRBD2 (6 bases). The receptor was derived from a young man with active or convalescent COVID-19. Sample: peripheral blood. In DNA form, the CDR3 reads TGCAGCGTTGCGGGACTCCAGAGTGATACGCAGTATTTT. Its protein is CSVAGLQSDTQYF.